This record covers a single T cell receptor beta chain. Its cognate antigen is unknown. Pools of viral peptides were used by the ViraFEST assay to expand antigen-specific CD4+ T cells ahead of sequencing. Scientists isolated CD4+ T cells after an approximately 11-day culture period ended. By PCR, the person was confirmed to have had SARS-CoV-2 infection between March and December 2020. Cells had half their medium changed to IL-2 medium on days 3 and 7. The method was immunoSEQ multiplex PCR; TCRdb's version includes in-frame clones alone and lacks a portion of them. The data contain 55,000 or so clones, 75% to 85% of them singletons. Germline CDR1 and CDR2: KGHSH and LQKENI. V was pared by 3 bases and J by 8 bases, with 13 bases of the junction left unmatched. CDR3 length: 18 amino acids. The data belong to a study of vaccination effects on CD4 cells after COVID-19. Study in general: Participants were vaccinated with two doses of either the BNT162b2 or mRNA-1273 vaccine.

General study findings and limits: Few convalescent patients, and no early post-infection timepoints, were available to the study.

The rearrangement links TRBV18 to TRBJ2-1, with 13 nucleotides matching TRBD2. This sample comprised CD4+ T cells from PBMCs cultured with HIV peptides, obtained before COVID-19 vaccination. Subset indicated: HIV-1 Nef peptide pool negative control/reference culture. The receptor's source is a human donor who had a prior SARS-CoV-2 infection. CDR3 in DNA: TGTGCCAGCTCACCCAACAGAGGACTAGCGGGAGTAGCGGATGAGCAGTTCTTC. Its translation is CASSPNRGLAGVADEQFF. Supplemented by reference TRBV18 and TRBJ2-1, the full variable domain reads NAGVMQNPRHLVRRRGQEARLRCSPMKGHSHVYWYRQLPEEGLKFMVYLQKENIIDESGMPKERFSAEFPKEGPSILRIQQVVRGDSAAYFCASSPNRGLAGVADEQFFGPGTRLTVL.